What follows are 3 T cell receptor beta chains derived from one specimen sequenced in a study of cytomegalovirus exposure and HLA in healthy donors. The table came from immunoSEQ multiplex PCR; TCRdb's copy has only in-frame clones and leaves some out. There are hundreds of thousands of clones in the sample; approximately 87% occur only once, and 2.6% lies in the top ten. The specimen sequenced was PBMCs. The origin of the receptors is a man aged 18 to 35 in good health and CMV-seronegative.

V is TRBV7-2 and J is TRBJ2-7, with 7 bases identical to TRBD1. V was pared by 4 bases and J by 4 bases, with 7 bases of the junction left unmatched. CDR1 is SGHTA and CDR2 is FQGNSA in the germline V gene. The CDR3 length is 14 residues. The CDR3 is CASSWTGSEYEQYF. The CDR3 nucleotides are TGTGCCAGCAGCTGGACAGGTTCAGAGTACGAGCAGTACTTC.

The chain employs TRBV7-6 and TRBJ2-7, with a weak D call TRBD2 (6 bases). Germline CDR1 SGHVS, CDR2 FNYEAQ. The CDR3 is 14 residues long. The germline V and J ends were trimmed by 3 bases and 0 bases, with 9 bases remaining between them. CDR3 in amino acids: CASSLSGSSYEQYF. The CDR3 DNA reads TGTGCCAGCAGCTTGTCCGGGAGCTCCTACGAGCAGTACTTC. The variable domain in full, completed from reference TRBV7-6 and TRBJ2-7, reads GAGVSQSPRYKVTKRGQDVALRCDPISGHVSLYWYRQALGQGPEFLTYFNYEAQQDKSGLPNDRFSAERPEGSISTLTIQRTEQRDSAMYRCASSLSGSSYEQYFGPGTRLTVT.

Of note for this clone: The sample carries other DNA sequences with the same CDR3. The V call is TRBV7-9, the J call TRBJ1-5; 7 bases align to TRBD1. The V gene end was trimmed by 5 bases and the J gene end by 4 bases; junction bases not matched to a gene: 2. The CDR3 has 13 amino acids. Looked up from germline, CDR1 is SEHNR and CDR2 is FQNEAQ (reference sequence). CDR3 residues: CASSPGGNQPQHF. The CDR3, as DNA: TGTGCCAGCAGCCCAGGGGGGAATCAGCCCCAGCATTTT.